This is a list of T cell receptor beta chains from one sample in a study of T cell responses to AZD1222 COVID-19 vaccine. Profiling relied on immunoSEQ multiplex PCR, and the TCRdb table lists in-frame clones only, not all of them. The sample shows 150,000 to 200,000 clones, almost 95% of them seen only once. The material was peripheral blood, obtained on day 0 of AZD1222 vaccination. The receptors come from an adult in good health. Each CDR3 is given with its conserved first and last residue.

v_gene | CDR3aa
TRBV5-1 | CASRLTSGSYNEQFF
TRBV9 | CASSSRVGGVDTQYF
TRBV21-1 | CASSKAPSGICTGELFF
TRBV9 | CASSVTGHSSYGYTF
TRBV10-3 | CAISEPGNTEAFF
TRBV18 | CASSLSRGVGQPQHF
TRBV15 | CATSREGGDTYEQYF
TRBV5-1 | CASSLEGGQVSQPQHF
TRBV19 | CASSIRPTVSNQPQHF
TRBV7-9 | CASSSQGGIDNSPLHF
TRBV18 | CASSTRTSGRTDTQYF
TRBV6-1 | CASSRDRAGWGPQHF
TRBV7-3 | CASSLRKPLNTEAFF
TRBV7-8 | CASSQGVANYGYTF
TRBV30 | CAWSSGQGPFYGYTF
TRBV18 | CASSPDRPNYGYTF
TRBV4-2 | CASSQVHSNEQFF
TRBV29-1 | CSVRQGWNTEAFF
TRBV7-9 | CASSAGQGAGNTIYF
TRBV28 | CASSLFGLGPLHF
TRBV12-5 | CASVGGQGYNEQFF
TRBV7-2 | CASSFRGANTNEQFF
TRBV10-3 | CAIRRQVAGTSVADTQYF
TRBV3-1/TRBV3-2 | CASSQREGPGELFF